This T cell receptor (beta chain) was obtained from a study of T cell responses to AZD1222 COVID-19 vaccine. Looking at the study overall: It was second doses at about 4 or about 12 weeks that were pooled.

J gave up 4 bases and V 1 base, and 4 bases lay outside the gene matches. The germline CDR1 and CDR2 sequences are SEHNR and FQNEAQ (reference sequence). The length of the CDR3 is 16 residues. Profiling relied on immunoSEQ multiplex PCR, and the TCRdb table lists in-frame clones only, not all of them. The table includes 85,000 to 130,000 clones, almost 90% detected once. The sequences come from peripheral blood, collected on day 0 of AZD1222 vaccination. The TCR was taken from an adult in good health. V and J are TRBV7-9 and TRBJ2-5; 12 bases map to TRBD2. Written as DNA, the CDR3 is TGTGCCAGCAGCTTAGGACTAGCGGGAGAAGGAGAGACCCAGTACTTC. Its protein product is CASSLGLAGEGETQYF. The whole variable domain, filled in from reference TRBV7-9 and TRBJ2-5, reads DTGVSQNPRHKITKRGQNVTFRCDPISEHNRLYWYRQTLGQGPEFLTYFQNEAQLEKSRLLSDRFSAERPKGSFSTLEIQRTEQGDSAMYLCASSLGLAGEGETQYFGPGTRLLVL.